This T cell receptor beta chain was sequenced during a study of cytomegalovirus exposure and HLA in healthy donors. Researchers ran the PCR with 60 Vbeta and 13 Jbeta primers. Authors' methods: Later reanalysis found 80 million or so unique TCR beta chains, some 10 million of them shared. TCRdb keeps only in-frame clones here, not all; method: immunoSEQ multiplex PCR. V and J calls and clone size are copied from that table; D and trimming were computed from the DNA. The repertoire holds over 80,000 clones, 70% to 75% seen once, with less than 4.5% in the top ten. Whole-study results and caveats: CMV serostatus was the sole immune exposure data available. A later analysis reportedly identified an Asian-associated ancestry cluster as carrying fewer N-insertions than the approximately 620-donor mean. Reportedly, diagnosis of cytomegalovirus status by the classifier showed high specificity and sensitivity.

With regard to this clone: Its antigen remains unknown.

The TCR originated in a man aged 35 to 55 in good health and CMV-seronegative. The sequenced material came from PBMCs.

Written as DNA, the CDR3 is TGTGCCAGCAGTTTACGGGGGAAAGTCTACGAGCAGTACTTC. It is translated as CASSLRGKVYEQYF. V usage is TRBV6-5 and J usage is TRBJ2-7; the D gene is possibly TRBD2 (6 bases). There are 14 residues in the CDR3. CDR1 and CDR2 from the germline V gene are MNHEY and SVGAGI. Trimming pared 4 bases from V and 3 bases from J, leaving 13 bases between.